The clone carrying this T cell receptor (beta chain) was counted only a few times. Its antigen is not identified. In all sorted populations, purity surpassed 95%. This CDR3 has 16 residues. From germline, CDR1 is SEHNR and CDR2 FQNEAQ (reference sequence). V dropped 2 bases and J dropped 7 bases, with 21 bases sitting between them. The data were obtained in a study of beta chain features in type 1 diabetes. Study as a whole: Cell yields, gender and age were comparable in patients and healthy donors.

Expressed TCRB transcripts got sequenced, as all isolated RNA was reverse transcribed. Libraries were prepared by immunoSEQ multiplex PCR; TCRdb keeps only in-frame clonotypes and omits some of them. The sample holds about 900,000 clones, around a sixth seen once. General observations from the study: Sequencing of cDNA might inflate the share of cells that strongly express TCR.

The receptor was derived from a young woman in good health. Sequencing used naive CD4+ T cells from blood. V usage is TRBV7-9 and J usage is TRBJ2-7; TRBD1 might be the D (6 bases). The CDR3 nucleotides read TGTGCCAGCAGCTTAACGTTGTGGAACAGGGATTTTGAGCAGTACTTC. This translates into CASSLTLWNRDFEQYF.